The present T cell receptor beta chain was sequenced within a study of T cells in tumors after PD-1 blockade. Generated by immunoSEQ multiplex PCR, the TCRdb table keeps only in-frame clones and is missing some. The data show 55,000 to 70,000 clones, just under 80% seen once. Germline loops: CDR1 SGDLS, CDR2 YYNGEE. CDR3 size: 18 residues. The V gene end was trimmed by 0 bases and the J gene end by 2 bases; junction bases not matched to a gene: 7. This clonotype was obtained from a human donor with basal cell carcinoma. Sample: PBMCs, taken before anti-PD-1 treatment. The J gene is TRBJ1-4, the V gene TRBV9, with TRBD1 identical over 10 bases. The CDR3 DNA follows: TGTGCCAGCAGCGTAGGCCGGGACAGGGGTGTTACTAATGAAAAACTGTTTTTT. Its translation is CASSVGRDRGVTNEKLFF.